The following is a T cell receptor (beta chain) sequence with its context. What it binds is unknown. The data were taken from a study of T cell responses to AZD1222 COVID-19 vaccine. Germline V gene lookup returns CDR1 ENHRY and CDR2 SYGVKD. The CDR3 has 15 amino acids. V lost 0 bases and J 4 bases, leaving 12 bases between the germline ends. Findings of the study overall: Repertoire sampling occurred only after the peak T cell response. Compared with day 0, the breadth and depth of the Spike-specific TCR repertoire rose significantly after two doses of AZD1222.

The table came from immunoSEQ multiplex PCR; TCRdb's copy has only in-frame clones and leaves some out. This sample carries roughly 150,000 clones, roughly nine tenths of them seen once, and the ten largest clones take 1.8%. This TCR came from an adult in good health. The V and J genes are TRBV10-3 and TRBJ1-2, with a weak D call TRBD1 (6 bases). The input for sequencing was peripheral blood, taken on day 0 of AZD1222 vaccination. DNA of the CDR3: TGTGCCATCAGTGAGTCCGGGGGCGTTGGCTATGGCTACACCTTC. Its protein product is CAISESGGVGYGYTF.